Listed below are T cell receptor beta chains from one sample, sequenced in a study of blood T cell repertoires in COVID-19. Sequenced by immunoSEQ multiplex PCR; TCRdb stores in-frame clones only, minus some. The sample shows under 300,000 clones, roughly 84% of them seen only once. The sample was PBMCs or T cells enriched from blood (not recorded which). The receptors originated from a man aged 45 to 65 who had recovered from COVID-19. Both conserved end residues are part of each CDR3. D genes are given only for firm matches. A row's size may be missing; if present it is once, few, many or a size class.

16	TRBD2	-	TRBJ2-7	TRBV10-3	TGTGCCATCAGTGAGTCCGGACTAGCGGGCTCCTACGAGCAGTACTTC	CAISESGLAGSYEQYF
16	TRBD1	once	TRBJ1-5	TRBV20-1	TGCAGTGCTAGTCTTCCCGGGACAGAGAGCAATCAGCCCCAGCATTTT	CSASLPGTESNQPQHF
15	-	-	TRBJ1-3	TRBV30	TGTGCCTGGACCTTGGGACTGTACTCTGGAAACACCATATATTTT	CAWTLGLYSGNTIYF
12	-	once	TRBJ2-3	TRBV28	TGTGCCAGCAGTTTATTGGCAAATACGCAGTATTTT	CASSLLANTQYF
13	-	-	TRBJ2-1	TRBV4-2	TGTGCCAGCACTGGGGACTTATACAATGAGCAGTTCTTC	CASTGDLYNEQFF
16	-	few	TRBJ1-1	TRBV5-4	TGTGCCAGCAGCTTGGAGCCCGACAGGTCGGACACTGAAGCTTTCTTT	CASSLEPDRSDTEAFF
16	-	-	TRBJ2-3	TRBV7-2	TGTGCCAGCAGCCCACTGGTGCGATCTAGCACAGATACGCAGTATTTT	CASSPLVRSSTDTQYF
14	-	-	TRBJ2-1	TRBV7-2	TGTGCCAGCAGCTCCAGGACTACCTACAATGAGCAGTTCTTC	CASSSRTTYNEQFF
13	-	-	TRBJ1-5	TRBV29-1	TGCAGCGTTCAGGGAAATAGCAATCAGCCCCAGCATTTT	CSVQGNSNQPQHF
17	-	-	TRBJ2-2	TRBV11-2	TGTGCCAGCAGCAATCGGTGGGAAAGGGGGTCGGCCGGGGAGCTGTTTTTT	CASSNRWERGSAGELFF
13	TRBD1	-	TRBJ2-5	TRBV2	TGTGCCAGCGGACAGGCCCCCTTGGGGACCCAGTACTTC	CASGQAPLGTQYF
14	TRBD1	-	TRBJ2-7	TRBV18	TGTGCCAGCTCCCCTGGGACAGGGGCCTACGAGCAGTACTTC	CASSPGTGAYEQYF
14	-	-	TRBJ2-1	TRBV19	TGTGCCAGTAGAAAGGACACCTTCTACAATGAGCAGTTCTTC	CASRKDTFYNEQFF
15	-	-	TRBJ1-6	TRBV5-1	TGCGCCAGCAGCCCAGAAAGCTCCTATAATTCACCCCTCCACTTT	CASSPESSYNSPLHF
16	-	-	TRBJ1-5	TRBV7-3	TGTGCCAGCAGCTTAATCCGGATCAGGAGCAATCAGCCCCAGCATTTT	CASSLIRIRSNQPQHF
17	-	-	TRBJ1-1	TRBV28	TGTGCCAGCAGTTTATTGGCGCAGGGGCCGACAAACACTGAAGCTTTCTTT	CASSLLAQGPTNTEAFF
15	-	-	TRBJ2-1	TRBV6-5	TGTGCCAGCAGTTACGACAATGACGATTACAATGAGCAGTTCTTC	CASSYDNDDYNEQFF
13	TRBD1	-	TRBJ1-1	TRBV30	TGTGCCTGCCCGAGGACAGGTTGGAAAGAAGCTTTCTTT	CACPRTGWKEAFF
18	TRBD2	few	TRBJ2-1	TRBV7-9	TGTGCCAGCAGCTCCCTAGCGGGAGGCCCTAGCTCCTACAATGAGCAGTTCTTC	CASSSLAGGPSSYNEQFF
12	TRBD1	-	TRBJ2-7	TRBV6-5	TGTGCCAGCACCACCGAGACAGGGGGGGAGTACTTC	CASTTETGGEYF
18	-	-	TRBJ2-4	TRBV15	TGTGCCACCAGCAGAGGGGCGGACAGACAGTTGGCCAAAAACATTCAGTACTTC	CATSRGADRQLAKNIQYF
12	-	-	TRBJ2-3	TRBV7-2	TGTGCCAGCAGCAGGCAGGCAGATACGCAGTATTTT	CASSRQADTQYF
15	TRBD2	once	TRBJ2-5	TRBV18	TGTGCCAGCTCCCCAACTAGCGGACAACAAGAGACCCAGTACTTC	CASSPTSGQQETQYF
12	-	-	TRBJ2-7	TRBV19	TGTGCCAGTAGTAGGCATCCTTACGAGCAGTACTTC	CASSRHPYEQYF
13	TRBD1	-	TRBJ1-1	TRBV28	TGTGCCAGCAGGCGACAGGGTTTGGGTGAAGCTTTCTTT	CASRRQGLGEAFF